This entry describes one TCR beta chain. Its target antigen remains unknown. One base away there is no much larger clone; base qualities are not given. The immunoSEQ Assay was the method used to sequence TCRbeta CDR3 regions. After extraction, genomic DNA underwent amplification by bias-controlled multiplex PCR, followed by high-throughput sequencing. Under the source paper's analysis protocol: Collapsing and filtering of sequences were performed to quantify the absolute abundance of each unique TCRbeta CDR3 region. T cell fraction was estimated by normalizing TCRbeta template counts to usable DNA, with usable DNA measured through amplification of reference genes found in all nucleated cells. Repertoire TCRs were annotated as SARS-CoV-2-specific by exact matching of V gene, CDR3 amino acid sequence and J gene to a known reactive TCR set. The reference SARS-CoV-2 TCR set was obtained from MIRA and was filtered for enrichment in COVID-19-positive ImmuneCODE repertoires, whereby public or cross-reactive TCRs were removed. Drawing on the MIRA antigens, annotated TCRs were analysed further at the level of specific ORF or position within ORF. Breadth was defined as the number of annotated unique rearrangements divided by the total number of unique productive rearrangements, and depth was defined as the summed frequency of the annotated unique rearrangements. TCR breadth was compared between groups using two-sided Wilcoxon rank-sum tests. The table comes from immuneACCESS by way of TCRdb, which keeps in-frame sequences with V and J called. Part of the clones is missing from these tables; in studies checked, under half for an unresolved V gene and the rest for unknown reasons. V, J and clone size reflect that table, while D and trimming were determined from the DNA. A total of 200,000 to 250,000 clones appear in this sample, around 89% of them only once. Together, the top ten hold around 11% of the sample.

The sample belongs to a study of Ad26.COV2.S vaccination and SARS-CoV-2 variants (dated by TCRdb to the early 2020s). Broadly, across the study: Donors in the vaccine arm were drawn from COV1001, a phase I-IIa trial of Ad26.COV2.S in healthy adults that was multicentre, randomized, double-blind and placebo-controlled. Ad26.COV2.S was administered intramuscularly at a dose of 5x10^10 or 1x10^11 viral particles, either as one shot or as two shots given 56 days apart. TCRbeta repertoire sequencing was used to assess the specificity and breadth of SARS-CoV-2-reactive T cell receptors after Ad26.COV2.S vaccination. A total of around 32 samples were included in the TCR-sequenced set, comprising roughly 20 Ad26.COV2.S vaccine recipients, 5 placebo recipients and 8 SARS-CoV-2 convalescent individuals. Trial participants were randomized into five groups of five: low-dose or high-dose Ad26.COV2.S given once or twice, or placebo on both occasions. Investigators remained blinded to trial group allocation during experiments and outcome assessment.

In the paper's terms, the treatment or condition label means: about 20 received Ad26.COV2.S at low or high dose, single or two shots; 5 received placebo; per-sample allocation not given. Repertoires of vaccine and placebo recipients were sequenced from samples collected on day 63 after the first injection. Cohort 1b enrolled about 25 adults aged 18-55 years at a single site in Boston, USA, between 29 July and 7 August 2020. As a vaccine, Ad26.COV2.S was a replication-incompetent adenovirus type 26 vector that expressed a prefusion-stabilized SARS-CoV-2 spike protein derived from the original Wuhan strain. The investigation overall reported the following: Non-spike TCR breadth was comparable between vaccine and placebo recipients, consistent with the vaccine containing only spike. Spike-specific TCR breadth was higher in Ad26.COV2.S recipients than in placebo recipients (P = 0.0014). The authors noted that the TCR breadth and depth analyses may have underestimated total T cell responses. The study was not powered to compare responses between vaccine doses or regimens. Substantial breadth of spike-specific CD8+ and CD4+ T cell responses was reported after vaccination.

The junction carries 14 bases between V and J, which are trimmed by 1 base and 8 bases respectively. The CDR3 runs 14 amino acids, cysteine and phenylalanine included. Left in the record is the CDR3 DNA by itself, 42 bases read in frame from the first base. Looking up the germline V gene yields CDR1 SGHAT and CDR2 FQNNGV. Sequences were derived from peripheral blood, sampled in a trial of Ad26.COV2.S vaccine versus placebo. The sequence is built from TRBV11-2 and TRBJ1-2; the D segment cannot be called with confidence. This receptor was obtained from a person between 18 and 65 years old who received the Ad26.COV2.S COVID-19 vaccine or a placebo. The CDR3 in this case is CASSLVGNRGGYTF. DNA sequence: TGTGCCAGCAGCTTAGTGGGGAATCGCGGCGGCTACACCTTC.